This TCR beta chain was identified during a study of blood T cell repertoires in COVID-19. This CDR3 is built from 15 residues. Germline values: CDR1 SGHTA, CDR2 FQGNSA. Trimming cost V 5 bases and J 5 bases, with 15 bases left between them. In the authors' methods: For nucleated cells, counts were estimated from reference gene primer amplification. Method: immunoSEQ multiplex PCR; TCRdb's copy keeps in-frame clones and lacks some. The V and J calls and the clone size are those of that table, but D and trimming were determined from the DNA. The table lists about 160,000 clones, 60% to 80% of them singletons.

The chain has TRBV7-2 and TRBJ1-4; tentatively, D is TRBD1 (5 bases). Sequencing input: peripheral blood. The TCR was taken from a man between 65 and 79 years old with acute or convalescent COVID-19. CDR3 protein: CASSPNGGVNEKLFF. Here the CDR3 DNA reads TGTGCCAGCAGCCCTAACGGGGGTGTCAATGAAAAACTGTTTTTT. The complete variable domain, with remaining parts taken from reference TRBV7-2 and TRBJ1-4, reads GAGVSQSPSNKVTEKGKDVELRCDPISGHTALYWYRQSLGQGLEFLIYFQGNSAPDKSGLPSDRFSAERTGGSVSTLTIQRTQQEDSAVYLCASSPNGGVNEKLFFGSGTQLSVL.